Given below is one T cell receptor beta chain in context. The source of the sample is a study of blood T cell repertoires in COVID-19. Assay used: immunoSEQ multiplex PCR; TCRdb lists only in-frame clones, some missing. The sample yields about 150,000 clones, about 89% seen once. The germline gives CDR1 LGHDT, CDR2 YNNKEL (reference sequence). This CDR3 is built from 14 residues. V was shortened by 4 bases and J by 0 bases, with 10 bases between the two germline ends. Sequencing was carried out using peripheral blood. The source is a man in his sixties with active or convalescent COVID-19. The chain carries TRBV3-1 (or the pseudogene TRBV3-2) and TRBJ2-7; possibly TRBD2 for D (6 bases). The CDR3 region has the DNA TGTGCCAGCAGCCGGGACGGGGGCTCCTACGAGCAGTACTTC. It yields the protein CASSRDGGSYEQYF.